This is a list of T cell receptor beta chains from one sample in a study of Ad26.COV2.S vaccination and SARS-CoV-2 variants. Clones were sequenced by immunoSEQ multiplex PCR, and TCRdb holds only the in-frame ones, with some missing. In the table there are approximately 300,000 clones, about 86% of which are singletons. The starting material was peripheral blood, obtained in a trial of Ad26.COV2.S vaccine versus placebo. The receptors were sampled from a person between 18 and 65 years old who received the Ad26.COV2.S COVID-19 vaccine or a placebo. CDR3s include the opening cysteine and the closing phenylalanine or tryptophan. A D gene is named only where the DNA matches it firmly. Not every row has a clone size; where given, it reads once, few, many or a size class.

TRBV7-2	.	.	TRBJ1-1	13	TGTGCCAGCAGCTTAGGGACAGTCACTGAAGCTTTCTTT	CASSLGTVTEAFF
TRBV4-1	.	.	TRBJ2-7	15	TGCGCCAGCAGCCAAGAGTCGGTTCGGGGCCACGAGCAGTACTTC	CASSQESVRGHEQYF
TRBV9	.	.	TRBJ1-5	13	TGTGCCAGCGGTGGACAGCTCAATCAGCCCCAGCATTTT	CASGGQLNQPQHF
TRBV2	TRBD1	.	TRBJ1-5	15	TGTGCCAGCGGCCAGACAGGGTCAGGAAATCAGCCCCAGCATTTT	CASGQTGSGNQPQHF
TRBV5-6	.	few	TRBJ1-2	13	TGTGCCAGCAGCTCCTATCAGGGTGTGTCGTACACCTTC	CASSSYQGVSYTF
TRBV3-1/TRBV3-2	TRBD1	.	TRBJ1-2	14	TGTGCCAGCAGCCTAGGACAGGCTATAGGTGGCTACACCTTC	CASSLGQAIGGYTF
TRBV10-3	.	.	TRBJ1-2	13	TGTGCCATCAGTGGAGGGGGGGCAGGTGGCTACACCTTC	CAISGGGAGGYTF
TRBV10-1	TRBD1	.	TRBJ1-2	15	TGCGCCAGCAGTGAGTCGCGGACAGGCTCGGCTGGCTACACCTTC	CASSESRTGSAGYTF
TRBV19	TRBD1	.	TRBJ1-2	15	TGTGCCACCCGGGCCCCAAAGACAGGGAGCTATGGCTACACCTTC	CATRAPKTGSYGYTF
TRBV5-1	.	.	TRBJ1-1	13	TGCGCCAGCAGTTACCCCCCGAACACTGAAGCTTTCTTT	CASSYPPNTEAFF
TRBV10-2	.	.	TRBJ1-1	18	TGCGCCAGCAGGGAACCGGGACCCCCTGGGTCCATGAACACTGAAGCTTTCTTT	CASREPGPPGSMNTEAFF
TRBV7-2	.	.	TRBJ2-1	14	TGTGCCAGCAGCATTACACAGGGAAACAATGAGCAGTTCTTC	CASSITQGNNEQFF
TRBV5-1	.	few	TRBJ1-2	14	TGCGCCAGCAGCTTGGAAAGGCCGACCGCTGGCTACACCTTC	CASSLERPTAGYTF
TRBV7-8	.	.	TRBJ1-5	13	TGTGCCAGCAGCTTAAACGACAATCAGCCCCAGCATTTT	CASSLNDNQPQHF
TRBV4-1	.	.	TRBJ1-2	15	TGCGCCAGCAGCCAAGACCCAACAGGGAACTATGGCTACACCTTC	CASSQDPTGNYGYTF
TRBV9	.	.	TRBJ1-2	14	TGTGCCAGCAGCGGAGAGTTAGCTAACTATGGCTACACCTTC	CASSGELANYGYTF